These 8 T cell receptor beta chains originate from one sample sequenced in a study of glioma-infiltrating T cells after dendritic cell vaccination. The table came from immunoSEQ multiplex PCR; TCRdb's copy has only in-frame clones and leaves some out. Here the sample spans tens of thousands of clones, 82% being singletons. The input for sequencing was blood, taken before dendritic cell vaccination. The receptors derive from a human donor with glioblastoma.

The rearrangement links TRBV18 to TRBJ2-1; unclear D gene. Germline V gives CDR1 KGHSH, CDR2 LQKENI. The CDR3 totals 13 residues. V lost 1 base, J lost 9 bases, and 10 bases lay in between. Here the CDR3 reads CASSPREVGEQFF. DNA for the CDR3: TGTGCCAGCTCACCACGCGAGGTGGGTGAGCAGTTCTTC.

This clone was counted a few times. This sequence joins TRBV19 and TRBJ1-2; 7 positions agree with TRBD1. CDR3 length: 15 residues. J was trimmed by 2 bases and V by 6 bases; bases with no gene match: 9. Per the germline V gene, CDR1 is LNHDA and CDR2 is SQIVND (reference sequence). The CDR3 protein is CASSARDSGNYGYTF. The DNA of the CDR3 is TGTGCCAGTAGCGCCCGGGACAGTGGCAACTATGGCTACACCTTC.

This clone has more than one count but fewer than ten. The V gene is TRBV19, the J gene TRBJ2-3; D call uncertain. The V end was cut by 3 bases, the J end by 0 bases, with 16 bases between. CDR1 and CDR2 (germline): LNHDA, SQIVND (reference sequence). This CDR3 comprises 17 residues. The CDR3: CASSIPGPLTSTDTQYF. The CDR3 nucleotides read TGTGCCAGTAGTATCCCCGGTCCACTTACTAGCACAGATACGCAGTATTTT. The whole variable domain, remainder taken from reference TRBV19 and TRBJ2-3, is DGGITQSPKYLFRKEGQNVTLSCEQNLNHDAMYWYRQDPGQGLRLIYYSQIVNDFQKGDIAEGYSVSREKKESFPLTVTSAQKNPTAFYLCASSIPGPLTSTDTQYFGPGTRLTVL.

V is TRBV29-1 and J is TRBJ1-4; the match to TRBD1 covers 10 bases. Germline V gene sequence: CDR1 SQVTM, CDR2 ANQGSEA. This CDR3 is 13 amino acids long. The V gene end was trimmed by 2 bases and the J gene end by 10 bases; junction bases not matched to a gene: 4. CDR3 residues: CSVELTGGGKLFF. The CDR3, as DNA: TGCAGCGTTGAACTGACAGGGGGCGGAAAACTGTTTTTT.

As regards this clone: The junction differs from germline at one of its ends, possibly a read error. This chain uses TRBV2 with TRBJ2-7, with TRBD2 identical over 8 bases. The CDR3 is 9 residues long. Germline CDR1 SNHLY, CDR2 FYNNEI. CDR3 DNA: TGTGCCAGCAGGGGGACTAGGCTCTTC. This gives the protein CASRGTRLF.

The chain couples TRBV7-6 to TRBJ2-5; a weak D match, TRBD1 (6 bases). V lost 3 bases to trimming and J lost 5 bases, with 10 bases between them. This CDR3 spans 13 amino acids. CDR1 SGHVS and CDR2 FNYEAQ come from the germline V gene. CDR3 bases: TGTGCCAGCAGCTTGGACAGTGCGGAGACCCAGTACTTC. This translates into CASSLDSAETQYF.

CDR3 in DNA: TGTGCCAGCAGTGAAATGGTCCTGGGGCCCGAGCAGTACTTC. Translated, it gives CASSEMVLGPEQYF. The chain links TRBV6-1 to TRBJ2-7; a possible D gene is TRBD1 (5 bases). V shed 2 bases and J shed 6 bases, with 14 bases lying between them. Looked up from germline, CDR1 is MNHNS and CDR2 is SASEGT. The CDR3 runs 14 residues.

The chain carries TRBV4-1 and TRBJ2-7, with 8 bases lining up with TRBD1. Germline loops: CDR1 MGHRA, CDR2 YSYEKL. The CDR3 runs to 14 residues. V lost 2 bases to trimming and J lost 6 bases; unmatched junction nucleotides: 6. CDR3 protein: CASSQLDRVGEQYF. The DNA for the CDR3 is TGCGCCAGCAGCCAACTGGACAGGGTCGGCGAGCAGTACTTC.